The sequence of this TCR beta chain was determined in a study of cytomegalovirus exposure and HLA in healthy donors listed by TCRdb under 2017. Background on the whole study: An earlier analysis of 587 of the donors reported 276 Gb of sequence data and 117 million unique TCR beta sequences from about 180 million T cells. An early release covering roughly 640 HLA-typed donors comprised about 290 gigabases of sequencing data and around 86 million unique TCR sequences. The genetic ancestry cluster associated with self-reported Caucasian donors included around four fifths of the roughly 400 genotyped donors. The study aimed to test whether cataloging public T cell receptors could reveal signatures of past pathogen exposure. Using immunosequencing, the study profiled T cell repertoires from roughly 650 subjects and related those repertoires to cytomegalovirus serostatus. Along with the approximately 650-subject first cohort, a separate validation cohort of around 110 different subjects was used. To predict cytomegalovirus infection status, the study brought together high-throughput TCR immunosequencing, statistical association of individual TCRs with disease status, and machine learning. To study patterns of TCR occurrence, a later analysis re-analyzed previously published TCR beta repertoires from 600 to 750 donors and added high-resolution HLA genotyping. In the later analysis, no new phenotypic data were used to find candidate immune exposures; instead, reliance was placed on TCR beta sequences and their occurrence across donors. An earlier analysis of about 600 of the donors used high-throughput TCR beta sequencing to judge whether each TCR beta V gene segment behaved as functional or pseudogenic. Donor age, sex, ethnicity and CMV serostatus were collected together with the repertoire data. A later genetic analysis used genome-wide SNP genotypes for about 65% of the roughly 670 donors, treating that subset as a discovery cohort. Every discovery cohort repertoire had been produced on one sequencing platform. Class I and class II HLA loci were covered by the typing at four-digit resolution. The number of donors typed differed by locus, with about 629-640 for A, B, C, DRB1 and DQB1, 522 for DQA1, under 610 for DPA1, and some 470 for DPB1. Roughly 5 DR-DQ haplotypes were handled as single units for association and clustering, since linkage in the cohort was strong. Among a few hundred genotyped donors of the cohort, an average of 235,054 unique TCR beta nucleotide sequences were sequenced per donor, roughly 20% of them non-productive. On the study overall, not on this receptor specifically: The 87-base-pair reads could not distinguish some IMGT-functional V segments, including TRBV6-2 and TRBV6-3, so those segments were excluded. According to a later analysis, parvovirus B19, influenza, CMV and Epstein-Barr virus appeared linked to several top co-occurrence clusters. Presence/absence analyses assumed roughly uniform sequencing depth across donors, an assumption that may not hold. An earlier analysis of approximately 500 of the donors showed that most TCR beta V segments appeared in productive rearrangements either about 90% or about 30% of the time, which broadly matched IMGT annotations. A further reported finding was that TCR beta sequences accurately predicted the HLA-A and HLA-B alleles for most subjects in the first cohort. Because some donors lacked HLA typing at each locus, the association tests relied only on the typed subset. A later analysis associated about 18,000 TCR beta sequences with specific HLA alleles at a false discovery rate of 0.05. A later analysis found that TCR association rates varied across HLA loci, with DRB1 alleles showing the most associated TCRs and HLA-C alleles the fewest. In this cohort, only TCR beta chains were sequenced, and detectable features were limited by the absence of alpha or paired-chain data. The earlier analysis of a few hundred of the donors excluded some 16 rarely observed V segments, including chromosome 9 orphons, because counts were too low. Cytomegalovirus status was reported to be diagnosed by the classifier with high specificity and sensitivity in both the original and validation cohorts. A later analysis found that most CMV-associated TCR beta chains appeared HLA-restricted, with HLA associations seemingly driven largely by CMV exposure. The authors suggested that the approach could potentially be extended to other disease states and immunological phenotypes. Strong co-occurrence of HLA alleles, especially DR and DQ, made assigning TCR associations to individual alleles difficult. Three of the identified cytomegalovirus-associated TCR beta chains were confirmed in vitro to be specific for cytomegalovirus antigens. V-gene and J-gene trimming of TCR beta chains was associated with a missense DCLRE1C variant in a later genetic analysis, and the association was replicated in an independent cohort. Most TCR sequences were observed very rarely across donors, whereas some public TCRs were present in many individuals. The study gave a list of 150 to 200 TCR beta chains associated with cytomegalovirus. Compared with equally common non-associated chains, HLA-associated TCR beta chains in a later analysis were more clonally expanded and had lower generation probabilities. A group of highly shared sequence variants was considered likely to be a technical artifact of the sequencing pipeline. Immune exposure information for the cohort was limited to CMV serostatus. A later genetic analysis reported fewer N-insertions in productive TCRs among donors in an Asian-associated ancestry cluster than the roughly 700-donor mean. Linkage disequilibrium might explain the correlated functional status among segregating V segments, but an unknown experimental factor could not be ruled out.

As to this clone: Its antigen is not yet known. The sample holds no much larger clone one base away, and base qualities are not on file.

From cysteine to phenylalanine, the CDR3 is 15 amino acids long. The entry retains the CDR3 DNA only, 45 bases that are in frame from base 1. The trim is 3 bases for V and 5 bases for J, with a gap of 15 bases between the germline ends. The germline V gene gives CDR1 as SGDLS and CDR2 as YYNGEE. Receptors were amplified or captured by the immunoSEQ multiplex PCR assay. The multiplex PCR relied on a mix of 60 forward primers for TCR Vbeta segments and 13 reverse primers for TCR Jbeta segments. The CDR3 region of rearranged TCR beta genes was amplified from genomic DNA by a multiplex PCR assay. On the Illumina HiSeq System, the amplified TCR beta libraries were sequenced as 87-base-pair reads. Processing in the source paper ran as follows. In a later analysis, some 80 million unique TCR beta chains were counted across the 500 to 700 repertoires, and about 10 million of these chains were shared by at least two donors. To remove PCR and sequencing errors, raw reads were error-corrected and collapsed into unique sequences using a nearest-neighbor algorithm that merged closely related sequences. V, D and J gene segments were assigned by aligning CDR3 sequences to IMGT reference sequences. For a sequence to be retained, a match of at least six nucleotides to both a V gene segment and a J gene segment was required. Rearrangements were classified as productive when the CDR3 lacked stop codons and remained in frame with V and J, and all other rearrangements were classified as non-productive. Following IMGT convention, CDR3 was defined as the stretch from the second conserved V-encoded cysteine up to the conserved J-encoded phenylalanine. The earlier analysis of about 610 of the donors excluded any sequence lacking an unambiguous match to a single V gene segment. An earlier analysis of under 750 of the donors called V segments functional above 56.7% productive rearrangements and segregating when the between-donor standard deviation exceeded 5%. A statistical classification framework was built for diagnosing cytomegalovirus status from the catalog of TCR beta chain sequences. In a later analysis, TCR nucleotide sequences were compared against IMGT/GENE-DB human TR gene sequences so that V and J genes could be assigned. The TCRdist pipeline was used in a later analysis to assign CDR3 sequences and most-parsimonious VDJ recombination scenarios. In a later analysis, each TCR beta chain was defined by its CDR3 amino acid sequence together with its V-gene family, and reads without a unique V-gene family were excluded. A later analysis removed over 500 highly shared, low-generation-probability nucleotide sequences to deal with suspected cross-contamination and a sequencing artifact. In a later analysis, a clonal expansion index was calculated for each public chain from normalized within-repertoire ranks of inferred template counts. A later analysis computed generation probabilities with a VDJ recombination model fitted to out-of-frame rearrangements, and checked the results against IGoR. In a later analysis, hypergeometric tests were used to score TCR-TCR, TCR-HLA and TCR-CMV co-occurrence, with a repertoire-size bias correction applied to TCR pairs. False discovery rates were estimated in a later analysis by permuting HLA or CMV assignments 20 times. A later analysis grouped co-occurring TCRs with DBSCAN, adding TCRdist sequence similarity when clustering within HLA-allele-positive subsets. Co-occurrence clustering excluded repertoires with fewer than 30,000 or more than 120,000 public chains, plus five with anomalous nucleotide sharing. This is the immuneACCESS table as TCRdb keeps it, with only in-frame sequences that have V and J called. A part of the clones is gone; compared with another copy, unresolved V genes explain less than half, and the rest is unexplained. V, J and clone size are those of that table, while D and trimming were read from the DNA. The sample table shows about 160,000 clones, and roughly four fifths are seen once. The top ten hold approximately 1.5% of the sample.

The cohort consisted of 600 to 750 healthy bone marrow donors. At the time of sampling, every cohort member was nominally healthy, though immune exposures that went unrecorded were likely present. The donor tested CMV seronegative and was one of the 352 seronegative cohort members. Every donor gave a peripheral blood sample, and the peripheral blood mononuclear cells from that sample were used for TCR beta sequencing. The Qiagen DNeasy Blood Extraction Kit was used to extract genomic DNA from the blood cell samples. The specimen sequenced was PBMCs. The chain is encoded by TRBV9 joined to TRBJ2-1; possibly the D gene is TRBD1, per 6 matching bases. This TCR derives from a man between 35 and 55 years old in good health and CMV-seronegative. The CDR3 here reads CASSARTGSDNEQFF. The bases are TGTGCCAGCAGCGCCCGAACAGGGTCCGACAATGAGCAGTTCTTC.